Sequencing of this T cell receptor beta chain was carried out in a study of Ad26.COV2.S vaccination and SARS-CoV-2 variants. V lost 4 bases to trimming and J lost 0 bases; unmatched junction nucleotides: 9. CDR3 length equals 19 residues. Germline lookup yields CDR1 MNHNS and CDR2 SASEGT. Profiled with immunoSEQ multiplex PCR; TCRdb holds only in-frame clones, not every one. Counted here are roughly 400,000 clones, around 90% occurring once; the ten biggest clones make up under 4.5%. The sample holds a few counts of this clone. Described treatment: 15 to 20 received Ad26.COV2.S at low or high dose, single or two shots; 5 received placebo; per-sample allocation not given. Material that was analyzed had been drawn on day 63 after the first vaccine or placebo injection. Cohort 1b enrolled adults aged 18-55 years in Boston.

The receptor was isolated from a person between 18 and 60 years old who received the Ad26.COV2.S COVID-19 vaccine or a placebo. Sequenced material: peripheral blood, taken in a trial of Ad26.COV2.S vaccine versus placebo. This chain uses TRBV6-1 with TRBJ2-6, with TRBD2 matching over 10 bases. CDR3 residues: CASSVIAGGLRSGANVLTF. In DNA form, the CDR3 reads TGTGCCAGCAGTGTAATAGCGGGAGGCTTACGCTCTGGGGCCAACGTCCTGACTTTC.